Each of the 31 T cell receptor beta chains below was sequenced from the same sample in a study of blood T cell repertoires in COVID-19. Clones were sequenced by immunoSEQ multiplex PCR, and TCRdb holds only the in-frame ones, with some missing. The sample yields about 230,000 clones, more than 80% seen once. The specimen was peripheral blood. These receptors all stem from a woman aged 30 to 39 with COVID-19, enrolled during active disease.

This chain connects TRBV5-4 to TRBJ1-2; 9 bases are shared with TRBD1. V was pared by 2 bases and J by 7 bases, with 3 bases of the junction left unmatched. This CDR3 is 13 amino acids long. CDR1 and CDR2 from the germline V gene are SGHNT and YYREEE (reference sequence). CDR3 loop: CASSFRTGAGYTF. CDR3 coding DNA: TGTGCCAGCAGCTTCCGGACAGGGGCTGGCTACACCTTC.

For this clone: Compared with germline, one end of the junction differs, possibly owing to a read error. This sequence joins TRBV7-2 and TRBJ2-2; D is possibly TRBD1 (6 bases). The CDR3 runs to 14 residues. Germline CDR1 and CDR2: SGHTA and FQGNSA. CDR3 sequence: CASSVTGNPGELFF. CDR3 sequence (DNA): TGTGCCAGCAGCGTAACAGGGAACCCCGGGGAGCTGTTTTTT.

This chain links TRBV30 with TRBJ2-7, with 10 nucleotides matching TRBD1. V lost 0 bases to trimming and J lost 4 bases; unmatched junction nucleotides: 9. The CDR3 is 16 residues long. In germline, CDR1 is GTSNPN, CDR2 SVGIG (reference sequence). The CDR3 nucleotides read TGTGCCTGGAGTGTTATAGACAGGGGGCCTCAGTACGAGCAGTACTTC. It is translated as CAWSVIDRGPQYEQYF.

This clone has a handful of counts. The rearrangement uses TRBV9 and TRBJ1-2; D not certain. The CDR3 sequence is 11 residues long. Germline V gives CDR1 SGDLS, CDR2 YYNGEE. V dropped 8 bases and J dropped 5 bases, with 10 bases sitting between them. The CDR3 region is CASTDLYGYTF. The CDR3 coding sequence is TGTGCCAGTACAGACCTGTATGGCTACACCTTC.

J is TRBJ1-3 and V is TRBV18; D is uncertain. This CDR3 is 15 amino acids long. V was pared by 3 bases and J by 0 bases, with 9 bases between. CDR1 and CDR2 from the germline V gene are KGHSH and LQKENI. The CDR3 spells CASSPQANSGNTIYF. The DNA for the CDR3 is TGTGCCAGCTCACCTCAGGCCAACTCTGGAAACACCATATATTTT.

CDR3 amino acids: CASSVGLMVTRGYNEQFF. CDR3 nucleotide sequence: TGTGCCAGCAGCGTAGGTCTCATGGTGACAAGGGGCTACAATGAGCAGTTCTTC. The chain recombines TRBV9 with TRBJ2-1; D is possibly TRBD1 (5 bases). Trimming shortened V by 0 bases and J by 3 bases, and 19 bases separated the two germline ends. CDR3 length: 18 residues. Germline CDR1 SGDLS, CDR2 YYNGEE.

The V and J genes are TRBV6-1 and TRBJ1-2; the match to TRBD1 covers 9 bases. J gave up 5 bases and V 3 bases, and 10 bases lay outside the gene matches. The CDR3 is 16 amino acids. CDR1 MNHNS and CDR2 SASEGT come from the germline V gene. The CDR3 spells CASSDLGGQGYYGYTF. Here the CDR3 DNA reads TGTGCCAGCAGTGACTTGGGGGGACAGGGCTATTATGGCTACACCTTC.

V is TRBV6-5 and J is TRBJ1-5; D gene ambiguous. Trimming shortened V by 5 bases and J by 6 bases, and 11 bases separated the two germline ends. This CDR3 is 13 amino acids long. The germline gives CDR1 MNHEY, CDR2 SVGAGI. This CDR3 reads CASSIGGFQPQHF. CDR3 DNA sequence: TGTGCCAGCAGTATAGGAGGGTTTCAGCCCCAGCATTTT.

The table lists this clone with a few counts. The chain is built from TRBV28 and TRBJ1-5; 8 bases fit TRBD1. Germline CDR1 is MDHEN and CDR2 is SYDVKM. The CDR3 is made up of 13 amino acids. The trim removed 9 bases at V and 6 bases at J, leaving 7 bases unmatched. CDR3 amino acids: CASIQGVGQPQHF. The CDR3 DNA sequence: TGTGCCAGTATACAGGGGGTAGGTCAGCCCCAGCATTTT.

J is TRBJ1-6 and V is TRBV7-2; weak D call: TRBD1 (5 bases). There are 16 residues in the CDR3. The germline CDR1 and CDR2 sequences are SGHTA and FQGNSA. Trimming took off 5 bases at V and 7 bases at J, with 18 bases between the two ends. The CDR3 region has the DNA TGTGCCAGCAGCCGCCGAACGGCGACAGCGAATTCACCCCTCCACTTT. Translated: CASSRRTATANSPLHF.

V usage is TRBV3-1 (or the pseudogene TRBV3-2) and J usage is TRBJ1-1, with TRBD1 identical over 8 bases. The CDR3 is 14 residues long. Unmatched junction bases numbered 2, after V lost 4 bases and J lost 1 base. Germline assignment: CDR1 LGHDT and CDR2 YNNKEL (reference sequence). CDR3 DNA sequence: TGTGCCAGCAGCCCGGGACAGGCGAACACTGAAGCTTTCTTT. Encoded protein: CASSPGQANTEAFF.

V usage is TRBV4-2 and J usage is TRBJ2-1, with 7 bases identical to TRBD2. Germline V gene lookup returns CDR1 LGHNA and CDR2 YNFKEQ. The trim removed 1 base at V and 3 bases at J, leaving 9 bases unmatched. CDR3 size: 17 residues. The CDR3 is CASSQGSSGPFYNEQFF. DNA for the CDR3: TGTGCCAGCAGCCAAGGCTCTAGCGGCCCCTTCTACAATGAGCAGTTCTTC.

The table lists this clone with a count of one. The gene calls are TRBV5-1 and TRBJ2-3; TRBD2 aligns across 7 bases. V lost 1 base, J lost 1 base, and 6 bases stayed unmatched. In germline, CDR1 is SGHRS, CDR2 YFSETQ. There are 16 residues in the CDR3. CDR3 protein: CASSLYPGGGTDTQYF. CDR3 coding DNA: TGCGCCAGCAGCTTGTATCCGGGGGGAGGCACAGATACGCAGTATTTT.

This rearrangement joins TRBV6-5 to TRBJ1-2, with 7 bases fitting TRBD1. The junction had 6 bases not matched to a gene; V was cut back by 6 bases and J by 5 bases. This CDR3 spans 13 amino acids. From germline, CDR1 is MNHEY and CDR2 SVGAGI. CDR3 in amino acids: CASRPGQQYGYTF. CDR3 nucleotide sequence: TGTGCCAGCAGGCCGGGACAGCAGTATGGCTACACCTTC.

J is TRBJ1-6 and V is TRBV27; D uncertain. The V end lost 8 bases, the J end lost 3 bases, and 11 bases lay between the germline ends. The CDR3 sequence is 14 residues long. Germline V CDR1 and CDR2: MNHEY, SMNVEV (reference sequence). For the CDR3, the DNA is TGTGCCAGCGGCGTGTCGGGCTATAATTCACCCCTCCACTTT. It codes for CASGVSGYNSPLHF.

The chain couples TRBV7-2 to TRBJ1-2; D is unresolved. The CDR3 is 15 amino acids. The germline V and J ends were trimmed by 1 base and 0 bases, with 9 bases remaining between them. The germline V gene encodes CDR1 SGHTA and CDR2 FQGNSA. This chain's CDR3 is CASSLVTGSNYGYTF. DNA for the CDR3: TGTGCCAGCAGCTTAGTAACTGGTTCTAACTATGGCTACACCTTC.

The chain employs TRBV28 and TRBJ1-2; TRBD1 aligns across 8 bases. Per the germline V gene, CDR1 is MDHEN and CDR2 is SYDVKM. J was trimmed by 1 base and V by 10 bases; bases with no gene match: 11. The CDR3 extends over 15 amino acids. CDR3 coding DNA: TGTGCCACCTTCTCTCGGGACAGGAGTAACTATGGCTACACCTTC. It encodes CATFSRDRSNYGYTF.

V usage is TRBV3-1 (or the pseudogene TRBV3-2) and J usage is TRBJ1-3; 8 positions agree with TRBD1. The trim removed 4 bases at V and 0 bases at J, leaving 20 bases unmatched. The CDR3 runs 21 residues. Germline V gene lookup returns CDR1 LGHDT and CDR2 YNNKEL (reference sequence). The CDR3 region is CASSLGLRDRRLFLSGNTIYF. The CDR3 DNA reads TGTGCCAGCAGCCTGGGCCTGCGGGACAGGCGTCTCTTCCTCTCTGGAAACACCATATATTTT.

The sample holds many counts of this clone. The V gene is TRBV6-1, the J gene TRBJ1-1; weak D call: TRBD1 (5 bases). Germline V lookup: CDR1 MNHNS, CDR2 SASEGT. V lost 0 bases to trimming and J lost 7 bases, with 9 bases between them. The CDR3 is 13 amino acids. The CDR3 here is CASSEARGNEAFF. CDR3 DNA: TGTGCCAGCAGTGAAGCGCGGGGGAATGAAGCTTTCTTT.

The chain employs TRBV11-3 and TRBJ2-3; D is perhaps TRBD1 (6 bases). The CDR3 spans 14 residues. Per germline, CDR1 SGHNT and CDR2 YENEEA. V lost 5 bases, J lost 1 base, and 10 bases lay in between. The CDR3 spells CASSPGHRTDTQYF. The CDR3 coding sequence is TGTGCCAGCAGCCCGGGACACCGCACAGATACGCAGTATTTT.

V gene TRBV11-3 combines with J gene TRBJ2-7; D may be TRBD2 (6 bases). The CDR3 extends over 13 amino acids. CDR1 SGHNT and CDR2 YENEEA come from the germline V gene. Trimming pared 1 base from V and 5 bases from J, leaving 9 bases between. In nucleotides, the CDR3 is TGTGCCAGCAGCTTAGGTTGGGGGGACGAGCAGTACTTC. It specifies CASSLGWGDEQYF.

The gene calls are TRBV7-3 and TRBJ2-7, with TRBD2 as a possible D gene (6 bases). Per germline, CDR1 SGHTA and CDR2 FQGTGA. V lost 3 bases and J 0 bases, leaving 9 bases between the germline ends. The CDR3 length is 14 residues. The CDR3, as DNA: TGTGCCAGCAGCTTTAGCGGTCACTCCTACGAGCAGTACTTC. Translating gives CASSFSGHSYEQYF.

This chain uses TRBV6-5 with TRBJ2-1; 8 nucleotides align to TRBD2. This CDR3 contains 14 residues. CDR1 and CDR2 (germline): MNHEY, SVGAGI. Trimming took 2 bases from V and 5 from J; bases not matched to a gene: 2. The chain's CDR3 is CASSYAGGDNEQFF. The CDR3 DNA reads TGTGCCAGCAGTTACGCGGGGGGTGACAATGAGCAGTTCTTC.

The chain has TRBV7-9 and TRBJ1-1; 9 bases align to TRBD1. CDR1 and CDR2 from the germline V gene are SEHNR and FQNEAQ (reference sequence). CDR3 length: 13 residues. Unmatched junction bases numbered 5, after V lost 1 base and J lost 11 bases. As DNA, the CDR3 is TGTGCCAGCAGCTTAGAACCCGGGACAGGGGCTTTCTTT. It yields the protein CASSLEPGTGAFF. The full variable domain, in which reference TRBV7-9 and TRBJ1-1 provide the parts outside the CDR3, is DTGVSQNPRHKITKRGQNVTFRCDPISEHNRLYWYRQTLGQGPEFLTYFQNEAQLEKSRLLSDRFSAERPKGSFSTLEIQRTEQGDSAMYLCASSLEPGTGAFFGQGTRLTVV.

This clone was detected a few times. The gene calls are TRBV5-1 and TRBJ1-1; TRBD1 agrees at 7 bases. CDR1 is SGHRS, CDR2 YFSETQ, per germline. There are 12 residues in the CDR3. V was clipped by 0 bases and J by 11 bases; unmatched bases: 4. The CDR3 sequence: CASSLGGQEAFF. The CDR3 nucleotides are TGCGCCAGCAGCTTGGGAGGACAGGAGGCTTTCTTT.

V gene TRBV12-3 or TRBV12-4 combines with J gene TRBJ2-1; tentatively, D is TRBD2 (5 bases). V was pared by 2 bases and J by 10 bases, with 12 bases between. CDR3 size: 13 residues. CDR3: CASSLRRRVEQFF. DNA of the CDR3: TGTGCCAGCAGTTTAAGGAGGCGGGTGGAGCAGTTCTTC.

V is TRBV5-5 and J is TRBJ2-3, with TRBD1 identical over 9 bases. Germline V CDR1 and CDR2: SGHKS, YYEKEE (reference sequence). This CDR3 has 15 amino acids. Trimming took 2 bases from V and 3 from J; bases not matched to a gene: 4. Here the CDR3 reads CASSFRDRVTDTQYF. In DNA form, the CDR3 reads TGTGCCAGCAGCTTCCGGGACAGGGTGACAGATACGCAGTATTTT. Supplemented by reference TRBV5-5 and TRBJ2-3, the full variable domain reads DAGVTQSPTHLIKTRGQQVTLRCSPISGHKSVSWYQQVLGQGPQFIFQYYEKEERGRGNFPDRFSARQFPNYSSELNVNALLLGDSALYLCASSFRDRVTDTQYFGPGTRLTVL.

This chain connects TRBV12-3 or TRBV12-4 to TRBJ1-2; TRBD1 matches at 7 bases. This CDR3 spans 12 amino acids. The J segment lost 12 bases and the V segment lost 4 bases, leaving 8 bases of the junction unmatched. CDR3 sequence (DNA): TGTGCCAGCAGTTGGGGAGGACAGGAGCACACCTTC. Translation gives CASSWGGQEHTF.

V gene TRBV19 combines with J gene TRBJ2-2; tentatively, D is TRBD2 (6 bases). The CDR3 is made up of 14 amino acids. The germline gives CDR1 LNHDA, CDR2 SQIVND (reference sequence). The V gene lost 8 bases and the J gene lost 3 bases, with 13 bases spanning the gap. CDR3: CASSRGADTGELFF. In DNA form, the CDR3 reads TGTGCCAGTTCGCGGGGCGCGGACACCGGGGAGCTGTTTTTT.

The sample holds one count of this clone. The CDR3 DNA reads as TGTGCCAGCAGCTTAGCCCGACAGGGGGTAGCCTACGAGCAGTACTTC. It codes for CASSLARQGVAYEQYF. The chain joins TRBV11-2 to TRBJ2-7, with TRBD1 matching over 9 bases. This CDR3 is 16 amino acids long. Per germline, CDR1 SGHAT and CDR2 FQNNGV. Germline trimming cut 1 base from V and 2 bases from J; bases unmatched to any gene: 6.

This chain joins TRBV6-6 and TRBJ1-1; possibly TRBD1 for D (6 bases). CDR3 length: 15 amino acids. Germline-derived CDR1 and CDR2 are MNHNY and SVGAGI (reference sequence). V was cut by 2 bases and J by 10 bases, with 20 bases left in between. CDR3 DNA: TGTGCCAGCAGTTACAGCGGGGGGCAAACTATTGTAGCTTTCTTT. It yields the protein CASSYSGGQTIVAFF.